This T cell receptor (beta chain) was identified in a study of response to subunit inactivated influenza vaccine. General study points: After each seasonal influenza vaccination, few new T cells are recruited, the authors suggested.

The CDR3 length equals 13 residues, ends included. From germline, CDR1 is MNHNS and CDR2 SASEGT. Regarding this clonotype: Antigen specificity is unknown. The CDR3 does not end in the conserved phenylalanine or tryptophan, so this is likely a read error. Because the CDR3's place on the DNA is in doubt, the DNA is left out and the CDR3 is given as listed by TCRdb.

TCRdb re-analysed the RT-PCR reads in MiXCR, keeping a single row per CDR3 protein. The sample contains approximately 680,000 distinct CDR3 sequences, about 15% of which appear only once. This receptor was identified in a man aged 50 to 59 who received an inactivated influenza vaccine. The V and J genes are TRBV6-1 and TRBJ2-3; TRBD1 reflects the table's D call only, with no check against the DNA. Sequences were derived from PBMCs from blood, sampled about 12 days after vaccination. The CDR3: CASMDRGLTDTQH.